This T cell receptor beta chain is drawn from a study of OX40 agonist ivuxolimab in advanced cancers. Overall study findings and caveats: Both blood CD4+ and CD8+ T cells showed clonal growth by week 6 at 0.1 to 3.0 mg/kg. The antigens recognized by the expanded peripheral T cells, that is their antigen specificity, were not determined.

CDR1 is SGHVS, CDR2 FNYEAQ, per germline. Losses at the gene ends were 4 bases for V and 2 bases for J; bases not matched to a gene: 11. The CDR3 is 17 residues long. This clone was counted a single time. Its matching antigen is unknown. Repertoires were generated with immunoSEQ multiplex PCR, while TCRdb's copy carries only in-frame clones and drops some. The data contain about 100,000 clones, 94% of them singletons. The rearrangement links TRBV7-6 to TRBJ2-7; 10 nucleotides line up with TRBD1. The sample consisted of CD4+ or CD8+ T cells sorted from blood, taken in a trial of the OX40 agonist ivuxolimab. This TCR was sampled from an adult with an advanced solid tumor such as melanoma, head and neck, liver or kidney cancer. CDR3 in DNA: TGTGCCAGCAGCTCCCGCCGGGACAGGGGCGCAACCTACGAGCAGTACTTC. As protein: CASSSRRDRGATYEQYF.